The clone carrying this T cell receptor (beta chain) has only a few counts. TCRdb called the 5' RACE reads again in MiXCR, with one record for every CDR3 protein. The data show 500,000 to 550,000 distinct CDR3 sequences, 20% to 25% seen once. This CDR3 is 16 amino acids long. V lost 2 bases and J lost 6; bases outside the gene matches: 7. CDR1 is LGHDT and CDR2 is YNNKEL in the germline V gene (reference sequence). This sample is part of a study of identical twins. This sample was shared with a second study, whose subject was yellow fever vaccine responses in identical twins.

The chain is built from TRBV3-1 and TRBJ2-1; 10 bases agree with TRBD1. Sequencing used CD4+ T cells sorted from blood. This TCR derives from a woman younger than 30 in good health. This CDR3 reads CASSQIPGQGSNEQFF. Written as DNA, the CDR3 is TGTGCCAGCAGCCAAATCCCGGGACAGGGGTCCAATGAGCAGTTCTTC.